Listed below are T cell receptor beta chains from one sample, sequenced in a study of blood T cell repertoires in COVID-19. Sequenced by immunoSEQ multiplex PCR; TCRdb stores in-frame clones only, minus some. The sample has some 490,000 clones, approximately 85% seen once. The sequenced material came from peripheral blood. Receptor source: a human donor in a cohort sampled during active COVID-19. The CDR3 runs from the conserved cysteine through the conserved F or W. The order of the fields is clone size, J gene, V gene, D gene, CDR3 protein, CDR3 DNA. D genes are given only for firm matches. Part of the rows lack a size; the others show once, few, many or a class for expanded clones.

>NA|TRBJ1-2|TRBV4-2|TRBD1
CASSQDGTGVTYGYTF
TGTGCCAGCAGCCAAGATGGGACAGGGGTAACCTATGGCTACACCTTC
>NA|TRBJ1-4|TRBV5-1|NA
CASSFRVDEKLFF
TGCGCCAGCAGCTTCAGGGTGGATGAAAAACTGTTTTTT
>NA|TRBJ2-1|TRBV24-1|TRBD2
CATSDFRLAGMDNEQFF
TGTGCCACCAGTGATTTTAGACTAGCGGGTATGGACAATGAGCAGTTCTTC
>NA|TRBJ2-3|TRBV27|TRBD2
CASTLRSGRSSDTQYF
TGTGCCAGCACCCTTAGAAGCGGGAGATCTTCAGATACGCAGTATTTT
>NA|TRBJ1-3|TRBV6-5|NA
CASSYSGEAGNTIYF
TGTGCCAGCAGTTACTCCGGGGAAGCGGGAAACACCATATATTTT
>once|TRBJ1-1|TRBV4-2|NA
CASSQDPAGAGLNTEAFF
TGTGCCAGCAGCCAAGATCCGGCAGGGGCAGGACTCAACACTGAAGCTTTCTTT
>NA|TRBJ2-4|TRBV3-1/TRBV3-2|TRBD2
CASSQWTRRNIQYF
TGTGCCAGCAGCCAGTGGACTAGACGGAACATTCAGTACTTC
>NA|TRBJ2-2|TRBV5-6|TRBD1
CASSGETGGDTGELFF
TGTGCCAGCAGCGGCGAAACAGGGGGCGACACCGGGGAGCTGTTTTTT
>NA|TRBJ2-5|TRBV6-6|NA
CASSYSIPGQETQYF
TGTGCCAGCAGTTACTCGATTCCAGGACAAGAGACCCAGTACTTC
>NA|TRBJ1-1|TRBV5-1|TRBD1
CASSPGDRGNTEAFF
TGCGCCAGCAGCCCGGGGGACAGGGGTAACACTGAAGCTTTCTTT
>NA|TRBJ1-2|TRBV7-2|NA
CASSLRTEYGYTF
TGTGCCAGCAGCCTCCGGACAGAGTATGGCTACACCTTC
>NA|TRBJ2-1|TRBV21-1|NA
CASSNRTTSRLDIDEQFF
TGTGCCAGCAGCAACCGCACGACTAGCCGTCTGGATATCGATGAGCAGTTCTTC
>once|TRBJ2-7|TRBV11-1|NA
CASSFREFYEQYF
TGTGCCAGCAGCTTCCGGGAGTTCTACGAGCAGTACTTC
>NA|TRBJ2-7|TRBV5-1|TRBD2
CASSSSGPPYEQYF
TGCGCCAGCAGCTCTAGCGGGCCCCCCTACGAGCAGTACTTC
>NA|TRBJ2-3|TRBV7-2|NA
CASSLVGTTSTDTQYF
TGTGCCAGCAGCTTAGTAGGGACAACCTCCACAGATACGCAGTATTTT
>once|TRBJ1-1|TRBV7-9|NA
CASSQGFGGNTEAFF
TGTGCCAGCAGCCAAGGGTTCGGAGGAAACACTGAAGCTTTCTTT
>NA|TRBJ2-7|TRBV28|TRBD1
CASRGTGRSYEQYF
TGTGCCAGCAGAGGGACAGGGAGGTCCTACGAGCAGTACTTC
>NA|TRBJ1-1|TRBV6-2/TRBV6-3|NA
CASTPDSLNTEAFF
TGTGCCAGCACCCCAGACAGCCTGAACACTGAAGCTTTCTTT
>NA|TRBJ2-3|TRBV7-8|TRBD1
CASSPDRAQIVTDTQYF
TGTGCCAGCAGCCCTGACAGGGCCCAAATAGTCACAGATACGCAGTATTTT
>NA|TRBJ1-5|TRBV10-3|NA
CAISELGDGNNQPQHF
TGTGCCATCAGTGAGTTAGGAGACGGGAACAATCAGCCCCAGCATTTT
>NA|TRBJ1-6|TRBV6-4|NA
CASSADIYGNSPLHF
TGTGCCAGCAGTGCCGACATTTATGGGAATTCACCCCTCCACTTT
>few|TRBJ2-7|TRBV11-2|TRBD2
CASSLERPGTSGSYEQYF
TGTGCCAGCAGCTTAGAACGTCCGGGGACTAGCGGGTCCTACGAGCAGTACTTC
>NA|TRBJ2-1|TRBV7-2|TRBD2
CASSRTSGSFNEQFF
TGTGCCAGCAGCCGGACTAGCGGGAGCTTCAATGAGCAGTTCTTC
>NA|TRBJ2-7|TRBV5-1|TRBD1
CASSTQGEHYEQYF
TGCGCCAGCAGCACTCAGGGGGAGCACTACGAGCAGTACTTC
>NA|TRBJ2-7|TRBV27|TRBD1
CASSLPTGQGGEQYF
TGTGCCAGCAGTTTACCCACCGGACAGGGAGGCGAGCAGTACTTC
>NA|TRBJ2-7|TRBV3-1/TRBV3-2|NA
CASSTPYPGTPRMEYF
TGTGCCAGCAGCACACCTTATCCCGGGACTCCACGAATGGAGTACTTC
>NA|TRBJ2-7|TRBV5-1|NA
CASSHGLSGNQLYEQYF
TGCGCCAGCAGCCATGGGCTTTCTGGCAATCAACTGTACGAGCAGTACTTC
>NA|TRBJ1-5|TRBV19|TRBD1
CASSTRTGGSQPQHF
TGTGCCAGTAGTACACGGACAGGGGGGAGTCAGCCCCAGCATTTT
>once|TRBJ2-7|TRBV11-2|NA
CASSLDANSHYEQYF
TGTGCCAGCAGCTTAGACGCGAACAGCCACTACGAGCAGTACTTC
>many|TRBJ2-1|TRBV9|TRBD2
CASSVLAGYNEQFF
TGTGCCAGCAGCGTCCTAGCGGGATACAATGAGCAGTTCTTC
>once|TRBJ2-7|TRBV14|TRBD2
CASSQAGGPVGQYF
TGTGCCAGCAGCCAAGCGGGAGGGCCCGTTGGGCAGTACTTC
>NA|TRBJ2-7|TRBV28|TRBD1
CASSSPGQGMYEQYF
TGTGCCAGCAGTTCACCGGGACAGGGGATGTACGAGCAGTACTTC
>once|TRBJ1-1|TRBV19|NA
CASSPTYGADTEAFF
TGTGCCAGTAGTCCTACATATGGGGCGGACACTGAAGCTTTCTTT
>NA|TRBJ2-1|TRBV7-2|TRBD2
CASSPSRAGVRNEQFF
TGTGCCAGCAGCCCCTCTAGGGCGGGAGTTAGGAATGAGCAGTTCTTC
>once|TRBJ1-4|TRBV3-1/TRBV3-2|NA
CASSQGDTFEKLFF
TGTGCCAGCAGCCAAGGGGACACTTTTGAAAAACTGTTTTTT
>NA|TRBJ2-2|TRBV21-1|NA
CASSSAPGNANTGELFF
TGTGCCAGCAGCAGTGCCCCCGGGAACGCGAACACCGGGGAGCTGTTTTTT
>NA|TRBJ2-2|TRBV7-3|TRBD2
CASSSPAGGRNTGELFF
TGTGCCAGCAGCTCCCCAGCGGGAGGGCGAAACACCGGGGAGCTGTTTTTT
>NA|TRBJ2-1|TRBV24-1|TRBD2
CATSDPPGGNEQFF
TGTGCCACCAGTGATCCCCCGGGGGGGAATGAGCAGTTCTTC
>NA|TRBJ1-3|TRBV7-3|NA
CASSLIAGFGNTIYF
TGTGCCAGCAGCTTAATCGCGGGGTTCGGAAACACCATATATTTT
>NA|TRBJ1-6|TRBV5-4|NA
CASSRGEDNSPLHF
TGTGCCAGCAGCCGCGGTGAAGATAATTCACCCCTCCACTTT
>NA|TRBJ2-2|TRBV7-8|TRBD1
CASSQTGRRQGDPGELFF
TGTGCCAGCAGCCAGACAGGGAGACGACAGGGTGATCCCGGGGAGCTGTTTTTT
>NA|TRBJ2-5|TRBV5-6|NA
CASSLEHRVGETQYF
TGTGCCAGCAGCTTGGAGCACAGGGTAGGGGAGACCCAGTACTTC
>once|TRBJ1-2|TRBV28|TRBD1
CASSGDSRNYGYTF
TGTGCCAGCAGTGGGGACAGCAGGAACTATGGCTACACCTTC
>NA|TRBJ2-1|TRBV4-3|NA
CASSQDRGTLNEQFF
TGCGCCAGCAGCCAAGATCGCGGGACGCTCAATGAGCAGTTCTTC
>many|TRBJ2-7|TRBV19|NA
CASSIGRFYEQYF
TGTGCCAGTAGTATAGGCAGGTTCTACGAGCAGTACTTC
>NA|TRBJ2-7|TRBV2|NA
CASSVRLYEQYF
TGTGCCAGCAGTGTGAGGCTCTACGAGCAGTACTTC
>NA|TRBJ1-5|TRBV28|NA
CASSLGQDNQPQHF
TGTGCCAGCAGTTTGGGGCAAGACAATCAGCCCCAGCATTTT
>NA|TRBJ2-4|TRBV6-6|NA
CASSFTDGENIQYF
TGTGCCAGCAGTTTCACGGACGGGGAAAACATTCAGTACTTC
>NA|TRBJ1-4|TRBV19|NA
CASSMRLANEKLFF
TGTGCCAGTAGTATGCGTTTGGCTAATGAAAAACTGTTTTTT
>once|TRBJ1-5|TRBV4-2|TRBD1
CASSQEDRGFDNQPQHF
TGTGCCAGCAGCCAAGAAGACAGGGGCTTTGACAATCAGCCCCAGCATTTT
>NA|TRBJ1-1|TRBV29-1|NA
CSLTGGMGTEAFF
TGCAGCTTGACGGGGGGGATGGGCACTGAAGCTTTCTTT
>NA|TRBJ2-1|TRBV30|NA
CAWRIIYNEQFF
TGTGCCTGGAGAATTATCTACAATGAGCAGTTCTTC
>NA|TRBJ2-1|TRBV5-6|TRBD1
CASSRRDSPNEQFF
TGTGCCAGCAGCCGTCGGGACAGTCCCAATGAGCAGTTCTTC